This record concerns one T cell receptor (beta chain) sequence. Its specificity is unknown. The data derive from a study of shared clonotypes between healthy human individuals. Study outcomes and limitations: The generation probabilities recorded for non-shared clonotypes fell below those of clonotypes shared by all four donors. For naive CD4 cells, roughly 5% of clonotypes were shared across a handful of donors.

Naive CD45RA+ and memory CD45RA-negative subsets were split from CD4+ cells. How the authors handled the data: ImmunoSEQ yielded junction-only sequences lacking quality scores, so filtering differed. Repertoires were generated with immunoSEQ multiplex PCR, while TCRdb's copy carries only in-frame clones and drops some. V, J and clone size are those of that table, while D and trimming were read from the DNA. The sample includes some 1,400,000 clones, roughly 96% of them seen just once. The CDR3 sequence is 16 residues long. J gave up 2 bases and V 7 bases, and 8 bases lay outside the gene matches. The germline V gene has CDR1 LNHDA and CDR2 SQIVND (reference sequence).

Input material: naive CD4+ T cells sorted from blood. Subset defined: CD45RA+ positively selected. The chain links TRBV19 to TRBJ1-5; 10 bases align to TRBD1. The TCR was taken from a man aged 25 to 45 in good health. The CDR3 protein is CASTMTGTGGNQPQHF. CDR3 nucleotides: TGTGCCAGTACCATGACCGGGACAGGGGGCAATCAGCCCCAGCATTTT.